This T cell receptor (beta chain) was captured by sequencing in a study of tumor-infiltrating lymphocytes in primary liver carcinoma. CDR3 length equals 13 residues. The germline V and J ends were trimmed by 4 bases and 2 bases, with 7 bases remaining between them. Germline V lookup: CDR1 SGHRS, CDR2 YFSETQ. Germline DNA was also extracted, with blood RNA taken from unsorted whole blood. The input was 400 to 500 ng total RNA; TCR beta cDNA was made from it with a constant-region primer. Nested multiplex PCR, run for three rounds with slightly modified ARM-PCR, yielded TCR beta libraries. TRBV1-TRBV30 forward primers paired with a C-beta reverse primer were used in the first two PCR rounds, which ran about 11 cycles each. Each CDR3 protein gets one entry after TCRdb re-called the multiplex PCR reads with MiXCR. The sample carries approximately 330,000 distinct CDR3 sequences, about two thirds recorded once.

Specimen: peripheral blood. The source of this sequence is a man between 35 and 55 years old with primary liver carcinoma and hepatitis B virus infection. The chain combines TRBV5-1 with TRBJ2-1; D not resolved. CDR3 loop: CASSLSTYNEQFF. The CDR3 coding sequence is TGCGCCAGCAGCCTGAGCACCTACAATGAGCAGTTCTTC.